The entry below describes one T cell receptor (beta chain). The sample is drawn from a study of T cell changes during pregnancy in multiple sclerosis. The CDR3 covers 11 residues. Germline V CDR1 and CDR2: MNHEY, SVGAGI. V was clipped by 2 bases and J by 12 bases, with 11 bases between them. The table came from immunoSEQ multiplex PCR; TCRdb's copy has only in-frame clones and leaves some out. Of tens of thousands of clones listed, around 90% are singletons. The chain combines TRBV6-5 with TRBJ2-7, with a possible D match to TRBD1 (6 bases). The input for sequencing was CD4+ T cells from peripheral blood mononuclear cells, taken in the third trimester of pregnancy. This sequence originates from a female donor in good health, enrolled as a control in a pregnancy study. The chain's CDR3 is CASSYRQGWYF. DNA for the CDR3: TGTGCCAGCAGTTACAGGCAGGGGTGGTACTTC.